These 26 T cell receptor beta chains came from one sample sequenced in a study of OX40 agonist ivuxolimab in advanced cancers. Profiled with immunoSEQ multiplex PCR; TCRdb holds only in-frame clones, not every one. The sample holds about 51,000 clones, approximately 84% seen once. The sequences come from CD4+ or CD8+ T cells sorted from blood, collected in a trial of the OX40 agonist ivuxolimab. All receptors come from an adult with an advanced solid tumor such as melanoma, head and neck, liver or kidney cancer.

A word on this clone: A junction end diverges from the germline sequence, so it may reflect a read error. This sequence joins TRBV9 and TRBJ2-5; TRBD2 agrees at 8 bases. CDR1 is SGDLS, CDR2 YYNGEE, per germline. The CDR3 sequence is 14 residues long. CDR3 in DNA: TGTGCCAGCACAGCGGGGGAGCACCAAGAGGCCCAGTACTTC. Protein: CASTAGEHQEAQYF.

The rearrangement joins TRBV5-8 to TRBJ2-5; D is possibly TRBD2 (6 bases). Trimming left V 4 bases short and J 5 bases short, with 21 bases between. Germline CDR1 and CDR2: SGHTS and YDEGEE. The length of the CDR3 is 16 residues. CDR3 in DNA: TGTGCCAGCAGCCCCCCCAAGGGGCGAGGGAGGGAGACCCAGTACTTC. Translating gives CASSPPKGRGRETQYF.

The sample holds one count of this clone. The genes are TRBV4-2 and TRBJ1-4, with 10 bases lining up with TRBD1. The trim removed 2 bases at V and 5 bases at J, leaving 2 bases unmatched. This CDR3 region has 15 residues. CDR1 is LGHNA and CDR2 is YNFKEQ in the germline V gene. Here the CDR3 reads CASSQWGQGNEKLFF. The DNA of the CDR3 is TGTGCCAGCAGCCAATGGGGACAGGGGAATGAAAAACTGTTTTTT.

The chain has TRBV9 and TRBJ2-5, with a tentative D call TRBD1 (6 bases). Between the trimmed V and J ends, which lost 3 bases and 1 base, there was a span of 13 bases. From germline, CDR1 is SGDLS and CDR2 YYNGEE. The length of the CDR3 is 15 residues. CDR3 DNA: TGTGCCAGCAGCGCCAGCGGACAGAGCCAAGAGACCCAGTACTTC. Its protein is CASSASGQSQETQYF.

This sequence joins TRBV11-2 and TRBJ2-1; 7 bases are shared with TRBD2. Germline assignment: CDR1 SGHAT and CDR2 FQNNGV. This CDR3 contains 14 residues. Here the CDR3 DNA reads TGTGCTGAGGGAGGGGACTTGGGGCTTCGAGAGCAGTTCTTC. Protein sequence: CAEGGDLGLREQFF.

The gene calls are TRBV5-1 and TRBJ2-7; D remains ambiguous. Trimming removed 0 bases from V and 6 bases from J, with 4 bases in between. The V gene's germline CDR1 is SGHRS and CDR2 YFSETQ. This CDR3 has 11 residues. In DNA, the CDR3 is TGCGCCAGCAGCTTGGAGGGCGAGCAGTACTTC. Residues: CASSLEGEQYF.

The rearrangement uses TRBV6-5 and TRBJ2-7; 8 bases fit TRBD1. The CDR3 is 16 residues long. V shed 0 bases, J shed 5 bases, and the junction held 9 bases outside the gene matches. Per the germline V gene, CDR1 is MNHEY and CDR2 is SVGAGI. The CDR3 bases are TGTGCCAGCAGTTACTCGATTTTTACAGGGGGAAACGAGCAGTACTTC. It codes for CASSYSIFTGGNEQYF.

This rearrangement joins TRBV6-6 to TRBJ2-5; maybe TRBD2 (5 bases). The CDR3 loop spans 14 amino acids. Trimming stripped 2 bases from V and 4 bases from J, with 11 bases between. Germline CDR1 reads MNHNY; CDR2 reads SVGAGI (reference sequence). DNA for the CDR3: TGTGCCAGCAGTTACGGGAGAAGTAGAGAGACCCAGTACTTC. Translating gives CASSYGRSRETQYF.

This chain connects TRBV12-5 to TRBJ1-6; TRBD1 agrees at 7 bases. This CDR3 is built from 17 residues. Germline trimming cut 0 bases from V and 7 bases from J; bases unmatched to any gene: 9. Germline V gene data show CDR1 as LGHNT and CDR2 as FRNRAP. The CDR3 here is CASGLVLGDRVNSPLHF. The CDR3 bases are TGTGCTAGTGGTTTGGTACTTGGGGACAGAGTAAATTCACCCCTCCACTTT.

The V gene is TRBV25-1, the J gene TRBJ1-4; 10 nucleotides line up with TRBD1. V gave up 8 bases and J gave up 7 bases; unmatched junction bases: 16. This CDR3 region has 17 residues. Per germline, CDR1 MGHDK and CDR2 SYGVNS. CDR3 amino acids: CASSAGTGVWGSEKLFF. CDR3 nucleotides: TGTGCCAGCTCCGCCGGGACAGGGGTTTGGGGGAGTGAAAAACTGTTTTTT.

The chain combines TRBV7-3 with TRBJ2-7; D possibly uses TRBD1 or TRBD2 (5 bases each). The CDR3 extends over 13 amino acids. Germline V gene data show CDR1 as SGHTA and CDR2 as FQGTGA. V dropped 4 bases and J dropped 7 bases, with 14 bases sitting between them. The CDR3 DNA reads TGTGCCAGCAGCTACGGGGCTCTAGGGGAGCAGTACTTC. It yields the protein CASSYGALGEQYF.

This rearrangement joins TRBV5-1 to TRBJ1-4; D is ambiguous. Trimming cost V 0 bases and J 3 bases, with 9 bases left between them. This CDR3 has 15 residues. CDR1 is SGHRS, CDR2 YFSETQ, per germline. The CDR3: CASSLGTSSNEKLFF. The CDR3 bases are TGCGCCAGCAGCTTGGGGACCTCTTCTAATGAAAAACTGTTTTTT.

V usage is TRBV6-1 and J usage is TRBJ1-6; D is possibly TRBD1 (5 bases). The V gene lost 4 bases and the J gene lost 0 bases, with 13 bases spanning the gap. CDR1 and CDR2 (germline): MNHNS, SASEGT. The CDR3 is 17 residues long. CDR3 loop: CASSGMDIFSYNSPLHF. In DNA, the CDR3 is TGTGCCAGCAGTGGGATGGACATCTTCTCCTATAATTCACCCCTCCACTTT.

The chain employs TRBV11-3 and TRBJ2-7; a possible D gene is TRBD2 (7 bases). Trimming stripped 0 bases from V and 2 bases from J, with 17 bases between. The CDR3 runs to 17 residues. CDR1 is SGHNT, CDR2 YENEEA, per germline. The CDR3, as DNA: TGTGCCAGCAGCTTAGAACCTAGGGGGGGACCACCCTACGAGCAGTACTTC. It specifies CASSLEPRGGPPYEQYF.

The chain employs TRBV5-6 and TRBJ2-7; no definite D call. The CDR3 consists of 14 residues. V was shortened by 1 base and J by 3 bases, with 11 bases between the two germline ends. Germline values: CDR1 SGHDT, CDR2 YYEEEE. The CDR3 DNA reads TGTGCCAGCAGCTTGTTAACAGCAGGCTACGAGCAGTACTTC. Translating it yields CASSLLTAGYEQYF.

The chain uses TRBV6-5 and TRBJ1-2; D is possibly TRBD1 (5 bases). Germline V gene lookup returns CDR1 MNHEY and CDR2 SVGAGI. V was pared by 0 bases and J by 7 bases, with 18 bases between. The CDR3 is made up of 16 amino acids. The CDR3 nucleotides are TGTGCCAGCAGTTACTCTGCGAGGGGCTCGCTTCGTGGCTACACCTTC. This codes for CASSYSARGSLRGYTF.

The chain combines TRBV7-2 with TRBJ2-7; 12 bases agree with TRBD1. The CDR3 has 15 amino acids. The germline V gene has CDR1 SGHTA and CDR2 FQGNSA. V trimming: 5 bases; J trimming: 6 bases; junction bases outside the gene matches: 8. CDR3 in amino acids: CASSMLRDRGREQYF. DNA for the CDR3: TGTGCCAGCAGCATGCTCCGGGACAGGGGGCGCGAGCAGTACTTC.

The chain has TRBV11-1 and TRBJ2-2; the D is unclear. Deletions cut 1 base from V and 8 bases from J, with 5 bases between. This CDR3 comprises 12 residues. Germline lookup yields CDR1 SGHAT and CDR2 FQDESV (reference sequence). CDR3 sequence reads: CASSLGTGELFF. In nucleotides, the CDR3 is TGTGCCAGCAGCTTAGGGACGGGGGAGCTGTTTTTT.

The genes are TRBV7-9 and TRBJ2-5; D gene uncertain. V shed 0 bases and J shed 5 bases, with 13 bases lying between them. The V gene's germline CDR1 is SEHNR and CDR2 FQNEAQ (reference sequence). This CDR3 spans 15 amino acids. This chain's CDR3 is CASSLAVPYGETQYF. The CDR3 DNA follows: TGTGCCAGCAGCTTAGCGGTACCTTACGGGGAGACCCAGTACTTC.

V gene TRBV29-1 combines with J gene TRBJ1-2, with a tentative D call TRBD1 (6 bases). The CDR3 is 14 amino acids. V was trimmed by 4 bases and J by 7 bases, leaving 19 bases between them. The germline gives CDR1 SQVTM, CDR2 ANQGSEA. CDR3 residues: CSVGEGGPVPGYTF. For the CDR3, the DNA is TGCAGCGTTGGAGAGGGGGGCCCTGTCCCTGGCTACACCTTC.

This rearrangement joins TRBV4-2 to TRBJ1-2; D not resolved. Germline-derived CDR1 and CDR2 are LGHNA and YNFKEQ. V shed 0 bases and J shed 4 bases, with 9 bases lying between them. The CDR3 length is 14 residues. For the CDR3, the DNA is TGTGCCAGCAGCCAAGATGAGCGGTCCTATGGCTACACCTTC. It is translated as CASSQDERSYGYTF.

The V gene is TRBV7-2, the J gene TRBJ2-5, with TRBD1 matching 11 bases. The germline V gene encodes CDR1 SGHTA and CDR2 FQGNSA. V shed 7 bases and J 4 bases; nucleotides not matched to a gene: 8. The CDR3 spans 15 residues. The CDR3 sequence: CASTWTGGAIETQYF. The DNA of the CDR3 is TGTGCCAGCACGTGGACAGGGGGCGCAATAGAGACCCAGTACTTC.

This clone qualifies as medium-sized. The chain combines TRBV14 with TRBJ2-1, with D unresolved. The germline V gene has CDR1 SGHDN and CDR2 FVKESK. The CDR3 has 15 residues. Trimming shortened V by 2 bases and J by 0 bases, and 8 bases separated the two germline ends. CDR3 nucleotides: TGTGCCAGCAGCCAACAAGCAAACTCCTACAATGAGCAGTTCTTC. Translation gives CASSQQANSYNEQFF.

The CDR3 sequence: CASSPGRSKERETQYF. In DNA, the CDR3 is TGTGCCAGCAGTCCCGGTCGGTCTAAAGAAAGGGAGACCCAGTACTTC. The genes are TRBV7-2 and TRBJ2-5; D remains unclear. The V gene's germline CDR1 is SGHTA and CDR2 FQGNSA. V lost 6 bases, J lost 5 bases, and 22 bases lay in between. The CDR3 extends over 16 amino acids.

This sequence joins TRBV9 and TRBJ1-1; D ambiguous. The CDR3 runs to 13 residues. Deletions cut 4 bases from V and 2 bases from J, with 9 bases between. The germline V gene encodes CDR1 SGDLS and CDR2 YYNGEE. CDR3 sequence (DNA): TGTGCCAGCAGCCCGTCTCCCAACACTGAAGCTTTCTTT. Encoded protein: CASSPSPNTEAFF. Full variable domain (remainder filled in from reference TRBV9 and TRBJ1-1): DSGVTQTPKHLITATGQRVTLRCSPRSGDLSVYWYQQSLDQGLQFLIQYYNGEERAKGNILERFSAQQFPDLHSELNLSSLELGDSALYFCASSPSPNTEAFFGQGTRLTVV.

V and J are TRBV5-1 and TRBJ2-4; D tentatively fits TRBD1 or TRBD2 (5 bases each). This CDR3 region has 15 residues. Germline lookup yields CDR1 SGHRS and CDR2 YFSETQ. Trimming took off 4 bases at V and 8 bases at J, with 19 bases between the two ends. The CDR3 region is CASSPTGQGSDIQYF. The CDR3 DNA sequence: TGCGCCAGCAGCCCCACGGGGCAGGGATCGGACATTCAGTACTTC. Looking up the rest from reference TRBV5-1 and TRBJ2-4 gives the full variable domain: KAGVTQTPRYLIKTRGQQVTLSCSPISGHRSVSWYQQTPGQGLQFLFEYFSETQRNKGNFPGRFSGRQFSNSRSEMNVSTLELGDSALYLCASSPTGQGSDIQYFGAGTRLSVL.